Below are 27 T cell receptor beta chains sequenced from a single sample in a study of T cell clones after liver transplantation. Profiling relied on immunoSEQ multiplex PCR, and the TCRdb table lists in-frame clones only, not all of them. The sample yields approximately 72,000 clones, roughly 90% seen once. Source: CD4+ T cells from blood, taken before liver transplant. The receptors were gathered from a human donor who received a liver transplant.

CDR3 in amino acids: CASSTEGQISGANVLTF. In DNA form, the CDR3 reads TGTGCCAGCAGCACCGAGGGACAGATCTCTGGGGCCAACGTCCTGACTTTC. J is TRBJ2-6 and V is TRBV11-3; 7 nucleotides line up with TRBD1. The CDR3 length is 17 residues. CDR1 and CDR2 (germline): SGHNT, YENEEA. V shed 5 bases, J shed 0 bases, and the junction held 7 bases outside the gene matches.

The chain employs TRBV11-2 and TRBJ1-5; TRBD1 is a possible D gene (5 bases). CDR3 length equals 14 residues. Trimming stripped 7 bases from V and 7 bases from J, with 17 bases between. Germline CDR1 is SGHAT and CDR2 is FQNNGV. The chain's CDR3 is CASNFGQGKQPQHF. DNA for the CDR3: TGTGCCAGCAACTTTGGGCAGGGTAAACAGCCCCAGCATTTT.

The rearrangement links TRBV18 to TRBJ2-3; 12 bases agree with TRBD2. The germline V gene has CDR1 KGHSH and CDR2 LQKENI. The V segment lost 1 base and the J segment 4 bases; nucleotides outside the gene matches: 12. The CDR3 sequence is 19 residues long. The CDR3 here is CASSPLSKASGRGPDTQYF. CDR3 DNA: TGTGCCAGCTCACCACTCTCGAAAGCTAGCGGGAGGGGGCCAGATACGCAGTATTTT.

The chain has TRBV6-5 and TRBJ1-5, with a tentative D call TRBD1 (6 bases). Germline loops: CDR1 MNHEY, CDR2 SVGAGI. There are 14 residues in the CDR3. V was shortened by 4 bases and J by 6 bases, with 13 bases between the two germline ends. DNA for the CDR3: TGTGCCAGCAGTTTCTACAGGGTGGGTCAGCCCCAGCATTTT. Its translation is CASSFYRVGQPQHF.

V gene TRBV5-5 combines with J gene TRBJ1-3; unclear D gene. Germline CDR1 is SGHKS and CDR2 is YYEKEE (reference sequence). The V end lost 1 base, the J end lost 4 bases, and 15 bases lay between the germline ends. The CDR3 contains 16 residues. CDR3 protein: CASSLTTIDSGNTIYF. The DNA for the CDR3 is TGTGCCAGCAGCTTGACAACGATTGATTCCGGAAACACCATATATTTT.

This chain uses TRBV11-3 with TRBJ2-2; no firm D call. The germline V gene encodes CDR1 SGHNT and CDR2 YENEEA. This CDR3 comprises 14 residues. Trimming stripped 1 base from V and 0 bases from J, with 3 bases between. The CDR3 here is CASSLGANTGELFF. CDR3 sequence (DNA): TGTGCCAGCAGCTTAGGGGCGAACACCGGGGAGCTGTTTTTT.

The chain joins TRBV5-1 to TRBJ1-2; 11 bases are a match to TRBD1. CDR1 SGHRS and CDR2 YFSETQ come from the germline V gene. V dropped 3 bases and J dropped 6; count of bases not matched to a gene: 7. This CDR3 has 15 residues. CDR3 region: CASSSRTGGEDGYTF. CDR3 nucleotides: TGCGCCAGCAGCTCGAGGACAGGGGGCGAAGATGGCTACACCTTC.

This clone has just a few counts. CDR3 nucleotides: TGTGCCAGCAGTGACTTCACAGAGACCCAGTACTTC. Protein sequence: CASSDFTETQYF. The chain couples TRBV25-1 to TRBJ2-5; D gene unclear. Trimming pared 3 bases from V and 4 bases from J, leaving 6 bases between. CDR3 length: 12 amino acids. Germline V gene data show CDR1 as MGHDK and CDR2 as SYGVNS.

The chain links TRBV7-9 to TRBJ2-7, with 9 bases matching TRBD2. This CDR3 comprises 17 residues. J lost 3 bases, V lost 0 bases, and 9 bases had no gene match. The germline V gene has CDR1 SEHNR and CDR2 FQNEAQ (reference sequence). The CDR3 spells CASSLARGLALRYEQYF. CDR3 sequence (DNA): TGTGCCAGCAGCTTAGCGAGAGGACTAGCGCTTCGCTACGAGCAGTACTTC.

This clone was seen a single time. J is TRBJ1-2 and V is TRBV7-2; D call uncertain. Germline-derived CDR1 and CDR2 are SGHTA and FQGNSA. CDR3 length: 11 residues. V gave up 3 bases and J gave up 4 bases, with 3 bases separating them. Written as DNA, the CDR3 is TGTGCCAGCAGCTTTGGCTATGGCTACACCTTC. It yields the protein CASSFGYGYTF.

The chain employs TRBV7-9 and TRBJ2-3; D may be TRBD1 or TRBD2 (6 bases each). CDR1 is SEHNR and CDR2 is FQNEAQ in the germline V gene (reference sequence). The CDR3 sequence is 16 residues long. Between the trimmed V and J ends, which lost 4 bases and 2 bases, there was a span of 16 bases. The CDR3, as DNA: TGTGCCAGCAGCTCACCCGGGGGCCGTTCCACAGATACGCAGTATTTT. As protein: CASSSPGGRSTDTQYF.

Comment on this clone: At one end, the junction sequence differs from germline, possibly due to a read error. The CDR3 here is CSAGRPVVF. The CDR3 DNA follows: TGCAGTGCTGGCCGGCCAGTCGTCTTC. V and J are TRBV20-1 and TRBJ2-1, with D hard to call. Germline CDR1 DFQATT, CDR2 SNEGSKA (reference sequence). The CDR3 sequence is 9 residues long.

The chain joins TRBV7-2 to TRBJ2-1; 7 bases align to TRBD2. This CDR3 contains 13 residues. Germline V gives CDR1 SGHTA, CDR2 FQGNSA. Unmatched junction bases numbered 11, after V lost 4 bases and J lost 14 bases. The chain's CDR3 is CASSSQVVGGEFF. The DNA of the CDR3 is TGTGCCAGCAGCTCCCAGGTCGTGGGAGGGGAGTTCTTC.

This chain links TRBV9 with TRBJ1-1; the D gene is possibly TRBD1 (6 bases). The CDR3 loop spans 15 amino acids. From germline, CDR1 is SGDLS and CDR2 YYNGEE. V lost 3 bases and J 4 bases, leaving 16 bases between the germline ends. In DNA form, the CDR3 reads TGTGCCAGCAGCGAGCCCCAGGAGGGGGTCACTGAAGCTTTCTTT. It is translated as CASSEPQEGVTEAFF.

The chain links TRBV5-1 to TRBJ1-4; TRBD1 is a possible D gene (5 bases). CDR1 SGHRS and CDR2 YFSETQ come from the germline V gene. This CDR3 is 14 amino acids long. Trimming took 1 base from V and 8 from J, leaving 12 bases between them. The CDR3 loop reads CASSLTGLIEKLFF. DNA for the CDR3: TGCGCCAGCAGCTTGACGGGACTAATCGAAAAACTGTTTTTT.

This chain connects TRBV7-2 to TRBJ2-5; the D gene is possibly TRBD1 (6 bases). CDR1 is SGHTA and CDR2 is FQGNSA in the germline V gene. The ends were cut back, 2 bases at V and 5 bases at J, with 15 bases in the middle. The CDR3 totals 15 residues. This CDR3 reads CASSLQGHTGETQYF. CDR3 in DNA: TGTGCCAGCAGCTTACAGGGACACACGGGGGAGACCCAGTACTTC.

The V and J genes are TRBV30 and TRBJ2-7, with 7 bases identical to TRBD2. This CDR3 comprises 17 residues. The ends lost 0 bases at V and 0 bases at J; junction bases unmatched: 11. Germline loops: CDR1 GTSNPN, CDR2 SVGIG (reference sequence). The CDR3 here is CAWSVRSLAKGSYEQYF. The CDR3 coding sequence is TGTGCCTGGAGTGTACGATCACTAGCGAAGGGCTCCTACGAGCAGTACTTC.

The CDR3 nucleotides read TGTGCCAGCAGCTTAGATCTCAAGGGCTCCTACGAGCAGTACTTC. Amino acid sequence: CASSLDLKGSYEQYF. This chain links TRBV11-3 with TRBJ2-7; unclear D gene. The CDR3 consists of 15 residues. CDR1 is SGHNT, CDR2 YENEEA, per germline. V was shortened by 0 bases and J by 0 bases, with 9 bases between the two germline ends.

The chain uses TRBV5-1 and TRBJ2-1; TRBD1 aligns across 8 bases. The germline CDR1 and CDR2 sequences are SGHRS and YFSETQ. The CDR3 consists of 16 residues. With 7 bases clipped from V and 1 base from J, the junction kept 10 bases outside the gene matches. CDR3 coding DNA: TGCGCCAGCCGCTCCCCCGGGACAGGATCCTACAATGAGCAGTTCTTC. Protein product: CASRSPGTGSYNEQFF.

V is TRBV15 and J is TRBJ1-4; D uncertain. CDR1 is LNHNV, CDR2 YYDKDF, per germline (reference sequence). V was clipped by 8 bases and J by 3 bases, with 16 bases between them. The CDR3 is made up of 15 amino acids. CDR3 amino acids: CATLPGERANEKLFF. The CDR3 DNA is TGTGCCACCCTCCCCGGGGAGCGCGCTAATGAAAAACTGTTTTTT.

The rearrangement links TRBV4-2 to TRBJ1-1, with TRBD1 as a possible D gene (5 bases). In germline, CDR1 is LGHNA, CDR2 YNFKEQ. Between the trimmed V and J ends, which lost 4 bases and 1 base, there was a span of 10 bases. The CDR3 runs to 14 residues. CDR3 sequence reads: CASSLSGRNTEAFF. The CDR3 DNA follows: TGTGCCAGCAGCCTCTCGGGGCGGAACACTGAAGCTTTCTTT.

The CDR3 region has the DNA TGTGCTAGTGGTTTAGCGGGAGGTATTTACAATGAGCAGTTCTTC. Translated, it gives CASGLAGGIYNEQFF. The chain recombines TRBV12-5 with TRBJ2-1, with 9 bases identical to TRBD2. Germline loops: CDR1 LGHNT, CDR2 FRNRAP. With 3 bases clipped from V and 4 bases from J, the junction kept 4 bases outside the gene matches. The CDR3 length is 15 residues.

The chain carries TRBV5-1 and TRBJ2-3; maybe TRBD1 (6 bases). This CDR3 has 14 amino acids. CDR1 and CDR2 (germline): SGHRS, YFSETQ. V dropped 4 bases and J dropped 1 base, with 10 bases sitting between them. The CDR3 DNA reads TGCGCCAGCAGCATAGGACAGCGCACAGATACGCAGTATTTT. It codes for CASSIGQRTDTQYF.

The rearrangement uses TRBV9 and TRBJ1-4; possible D gene TRBD1, 6 bases. The germline gives CDR1 SGDLS, CDR2 YYNGEE. V was pared by 1 base and J by 4 bases, with 11 bases between. The CDR3 loop spans 15 amino acids. Here the CDR3 reads CASSVSGQSNEKLFF. CDR3 coding DNA: TGTGCCAGCAGCGTAAGCGGACAGAGTAATGAAAAACTGTTTTTT.

The gene calls are TRBV11-2 and TRBJ2-1; 9 positions match TRBD1. The germline V gene has CDR1 SGHAT and CDR2 FQNNGV. Trimming at V came to 4 bases and at J to 8 bases, leaving 9 bases not matched to a gene. The CDR3 contains 15 residues. The CDR3 DNA sequence: TGTGCCAGCAGCTCATCCGGGACAGGGAACGATGAGCAGTTCTTC. Protein: CASSSSGTGNDEQFF.

The J gene is TRBJ2-3, the V gene TRBV19; D not resolved. The CDR3 spans 14 residues. Trimming pared 6 bases from V and 1 base from J, leaving 11 bases between. Per germline, CDR1 LNHDA and CDR2 SQIVND (reference sequence). Here the CDR3 DNA reads TGTGCCAGTAGGGAAGACTGGGGCACAGATACGCAGTATTTT. It yields the protein CASREDWGTDTQYF.

Comment on this clone: A read error may produce the germline difference seen at one junction end. V is TRBV7-8 and J is TRBJ2-5; no reliable D call. The V gene's germline CDR1 is SGHVS and CDR2 FQNEAQ. CDR3 length: 8 residues. This chain's CDR3 is CASSSGHF. For the CDR3, the DNA is TGTGCCAGCAGCTCGGGTCACTTC.